This T cell receptor beta chain was identified in a study of blood T cell repertoires in COVID-19. Study as a whole: Italy, Spain and the United States were the sources of the convalescent and acute COVID-19 samples. In each case, the material was cDNA or gDNA derived from T cells, B-cell-depleted T cells, or PBMCs.

Per the original methods: Reference gene primer amplification in the assay estimated nucleated cell counts. Clones were sequenced by immunoSEQ multiplex PCR, and TCRdb holds only the in-frame ones, with some missing. V and J calls and clone size come straight from that table; D and trimming were deduced from the DNA. The table has about 290,000 clones, roughly 80% seen once. The receptor's source is a woman aged 45-59 years with active or convalescent COVID-19. Sequencing was performed on peripheral blood.

The DNA of the CDR3 is TGTGCCTGGACCTCCATTGGCACCCTGTTCACTGAAGCTTTCTTT. As protein: CAWTSIGTLFTEAFF. The chain recombines TRBV30 with TRBJ1-1; D remains unclear. V lost 4 bases and J lost 4, with 19 bases in between. CDR3 length: 15 residues. Germline CDR1 GTSNPN, CDR2 SVGIG (reference sequence).